Sequencing of this T cell receptor (beta chain) was carried out in a study of regulatory T cells in long-lasting Graves disease. Noted time point: newly diagnosed GD, antithyroid drugs for less than 3 months. RNA isolated from PBMCs was used to make the TCR library. Collection of peripheral blood (approximately 9 milliliters) was done using EDTA tubes. In building TCR beta libraries, iRepertoire HTBI primers were used together with Arm-PCR of CDR3 regions. TCRdb called the multiplex PCR reads again in MiXCR, with one record for every CDR3 protein. The repertoire holds 400,000 to 500,000 distinct CDR3 sequences, with over 15% as singletons. Germline lookup yields CDR1 LNHNV and CDR2 YYDKDF (reference sequence). The CDR3 extends over 10 amino acids. As regards this clonotype: One junction end does not reproduce the germline sequence, and a read error may be involved.

The same sample was also studied in work on T cells in Graves' hyperthyroidism and ophthalmopathy. That source notes: Any patient presenting with uncontrolled infection, other autoimmune disease, pregnancy or lactation was left out. The diagnoses drew upon clinical symptoms, serum thyroxine and TRAb, thyroid ultrasound and orbital computed tomography.

Here the sequenced sample was peripheral blood mononuclear cells (PBMCs), taken at new diagnosis, from a patient treated with antithyroid drugs. The origin of this receptor is a young woman with Graves disease. J is TRBJ2-5 and V is TRBV15, with TRBD2 as a possible D gene (5 bases). CDR3 bases: TGTGCCACCAGCAGAGAGGACTGTTTCTTC. It is translated as CATSREDCFF. Variable domain in full (rest from reference TRBV15 and TRBJ2-5): DAMVIQNPRYQVTQFGKPVTLSCSQTLNHNVMYWYQQKSSQAPKLLFHYYDKDFNNEADTPDNFQSRRPNTSFCFLDIRSPGLGDTAMYLCATSREDCFFGPGTRLLVL.